Sequencing of this TCR beta chain was carried out in a study of patients and donors after allogeneic stem cell transplantation. The CDR3 length is 13 residues. Trimming removed 2 bases at V and 4 bases at J, with 9 bases between. Germline-derived CDR1 and CDR2 are SGHRS and YFSETQ. Only a few counts were recorded for this clonotype. TCRdb fed the RT-PCR reads into MiXCR, producing one record per CDR3 protein. The sample yields 390,000 or so distinct CDR3 sequences, more than 15% seen once. This receptor was taken from a human donor who was either an allogeneic HSCT recipient or a stem cell or donor lymphocyte infusion donor (not recorded which). It is not recorded whose cells these are; they may come from a transplant donor. Sequenced: blood, either unsorted or a sorted T cell fraction (not recorded which). The chain uses TRBV5-1 and TRBJ2-5; D gene uncertain. The CDR3 DNA is TGCGCCAGCAGCTTATTTGGGCCAGAGACCCAGTACTTC. This sequence encodes CASSLFGPETQYF.